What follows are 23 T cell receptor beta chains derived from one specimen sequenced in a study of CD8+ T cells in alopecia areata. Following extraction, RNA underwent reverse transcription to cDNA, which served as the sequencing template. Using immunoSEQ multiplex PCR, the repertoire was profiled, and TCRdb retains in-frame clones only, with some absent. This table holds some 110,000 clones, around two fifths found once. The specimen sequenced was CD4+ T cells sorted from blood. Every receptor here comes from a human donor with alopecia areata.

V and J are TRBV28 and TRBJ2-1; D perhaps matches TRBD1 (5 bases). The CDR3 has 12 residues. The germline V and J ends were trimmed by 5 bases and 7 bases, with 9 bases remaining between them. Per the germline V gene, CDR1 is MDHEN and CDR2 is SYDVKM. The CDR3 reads CASSATGNEQFF. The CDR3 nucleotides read TGTGCCAGCAGTGCTACAGGAAATGAGCAGTTCTTC.

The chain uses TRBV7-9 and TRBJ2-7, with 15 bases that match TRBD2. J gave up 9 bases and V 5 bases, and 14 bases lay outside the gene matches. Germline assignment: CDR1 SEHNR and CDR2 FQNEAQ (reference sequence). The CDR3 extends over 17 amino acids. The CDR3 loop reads CASSGGTGTSGRSGQYF. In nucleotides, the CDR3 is TGTGCCAGCAGCGGTGGCACCGGGACTAGCGGGAGGAGTGGGCAGTACTTC.

CDR3 bases: TGTGCCAGCTCACCACCGGGACACGGCGATGGCTACACCTTC. Its translation: CASSPPGHGDGYTF. This chain links TRBV18 with TRBJ1-2; a possible D gene is TRBD1 (6 bases). The V end was cut by 0 bases, the J end by 6 bases, with 11 bases between. The CDR3 spans 14 residues. Germline V gene sequence: CDR1 KGHSH, CDR2 LQKENI. Supplemented by reference TRBV18 and TRBJ1-2, the full variable domain reads NAGVMQNPRHLVRRRGQEARLRCSPMKGHSHVYWYRQLPEEGLKFMVYLQKENIIDESGMPKERFSAEFPKEGPSILRIQQVVRGDSAAYFCASSPPGHGDGYTFGSGTRLTVV.

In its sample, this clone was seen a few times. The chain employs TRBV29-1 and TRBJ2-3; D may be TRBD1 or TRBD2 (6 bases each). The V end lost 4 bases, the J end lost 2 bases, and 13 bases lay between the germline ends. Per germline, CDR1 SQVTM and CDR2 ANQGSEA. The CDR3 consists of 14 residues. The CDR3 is CSVATGAPTDTQYF. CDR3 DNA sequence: TGCAGCGTTGCCACGGGGGCCCCCACAGATACGCAGTATTTT.

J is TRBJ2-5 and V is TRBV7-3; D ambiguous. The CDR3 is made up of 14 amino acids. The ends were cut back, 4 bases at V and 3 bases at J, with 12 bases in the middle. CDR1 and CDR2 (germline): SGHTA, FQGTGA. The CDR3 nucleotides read TGTGCCAGCAGCTCCAAAGTTGGGGAAGAGACCCAGTACTTC. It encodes CASSSKVGEETQYF.

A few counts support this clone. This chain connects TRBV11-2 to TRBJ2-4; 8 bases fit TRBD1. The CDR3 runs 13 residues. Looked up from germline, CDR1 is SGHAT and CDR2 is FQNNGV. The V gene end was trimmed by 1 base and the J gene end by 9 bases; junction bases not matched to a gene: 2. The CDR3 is CASSLGTGSIQYF. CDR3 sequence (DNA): TGTGCCAGCAGCTTAGGGACAGGGTCCATTCAGTACTTC.

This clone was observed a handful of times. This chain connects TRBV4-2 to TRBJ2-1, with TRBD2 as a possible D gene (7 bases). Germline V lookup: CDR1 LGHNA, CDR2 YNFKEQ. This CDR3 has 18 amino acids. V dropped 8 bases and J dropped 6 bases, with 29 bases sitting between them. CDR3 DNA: TGTGCCAGCGCACATCCCCTCGCGGGGGCACCCCACGGCAATGAGCAGTTCTTC. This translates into CASAHPLAGAPHGNEQFF.

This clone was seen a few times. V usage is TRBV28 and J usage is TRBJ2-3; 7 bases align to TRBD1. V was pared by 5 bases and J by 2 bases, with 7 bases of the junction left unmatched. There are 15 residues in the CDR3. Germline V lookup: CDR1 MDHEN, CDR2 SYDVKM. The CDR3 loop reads CASSRGTDFTDTQYF. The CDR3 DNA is TGTGCCAGCAGTCGAGGGACAGACTTCACAGATACGCAGTATTTT.

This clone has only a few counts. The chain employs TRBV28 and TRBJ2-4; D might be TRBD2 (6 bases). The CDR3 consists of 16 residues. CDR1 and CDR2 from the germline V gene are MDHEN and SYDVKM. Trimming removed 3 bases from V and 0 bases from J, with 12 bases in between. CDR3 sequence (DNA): TGTGCCAGCAGTTTTCAACTAGCCGTAGCCAAAAACATTCAGTACTTC. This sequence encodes CASSFQLAVAKNIQYF.

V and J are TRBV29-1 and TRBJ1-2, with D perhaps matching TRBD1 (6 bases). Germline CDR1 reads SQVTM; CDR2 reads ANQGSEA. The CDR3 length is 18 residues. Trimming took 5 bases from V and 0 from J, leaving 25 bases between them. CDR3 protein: CSVQNRPGTLSSNYGYTF. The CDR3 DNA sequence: TGCAGCGTTCAGAATCGGCCCGGGACACTATCCTCTAACTATGGCTACACCTTC.

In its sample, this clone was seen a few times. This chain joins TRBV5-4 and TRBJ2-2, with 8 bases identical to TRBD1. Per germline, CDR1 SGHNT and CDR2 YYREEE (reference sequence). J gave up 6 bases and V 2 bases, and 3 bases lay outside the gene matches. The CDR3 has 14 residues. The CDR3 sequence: CASSFDRGSGELFF. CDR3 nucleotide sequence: TGTGCCAGCAGCTTCGACAGGGGCTCCGGGGAGCTGTTTTTT.

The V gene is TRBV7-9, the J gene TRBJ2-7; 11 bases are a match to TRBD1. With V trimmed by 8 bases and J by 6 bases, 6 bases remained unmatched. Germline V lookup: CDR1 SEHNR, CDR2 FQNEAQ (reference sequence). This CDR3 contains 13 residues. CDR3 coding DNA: TGTGCCAGCTCGAGGACAGGGGGCTTCGAGCAGTACTTC. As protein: CASSRTGGFEQYF.

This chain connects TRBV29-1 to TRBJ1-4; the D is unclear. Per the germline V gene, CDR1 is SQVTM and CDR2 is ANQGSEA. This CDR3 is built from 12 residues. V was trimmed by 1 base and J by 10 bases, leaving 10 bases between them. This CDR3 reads CSVEVGSAKLFF. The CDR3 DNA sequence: TGCAGCGTTGAAGTAGGTTCCGCAAAACTGTTTTTT.

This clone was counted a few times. The CDR3 DNA is TGTGCCAGCAGCAAACTCCTTGCCGGTGCCGGGGAGCTGTTTTTT. Its translation is CASSKLLAGAGELFF. V is TRBV21-1 and J is TRBJ2-2; the D call of TRBD2 is as the table states it, not checked on the DNA. TRBV21-1 is marked as a pseudogene. The length of the CDR3 is 15 residues.

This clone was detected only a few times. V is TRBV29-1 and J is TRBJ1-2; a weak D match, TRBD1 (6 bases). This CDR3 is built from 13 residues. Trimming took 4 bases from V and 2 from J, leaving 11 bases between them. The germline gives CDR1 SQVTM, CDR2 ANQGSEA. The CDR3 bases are TGCAGCGTTGGACAGGACATAAACTATGGCTACACCTTC. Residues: CSVGQDINYGYTF.

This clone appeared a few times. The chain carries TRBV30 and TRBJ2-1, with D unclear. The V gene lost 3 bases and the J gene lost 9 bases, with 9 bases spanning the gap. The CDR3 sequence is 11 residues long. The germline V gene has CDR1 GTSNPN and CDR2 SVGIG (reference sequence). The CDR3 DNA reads TGTGCCTGGAGGAAGCTGGGTGAGCAGTTCTTC. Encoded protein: CAWRKLGEQFF.

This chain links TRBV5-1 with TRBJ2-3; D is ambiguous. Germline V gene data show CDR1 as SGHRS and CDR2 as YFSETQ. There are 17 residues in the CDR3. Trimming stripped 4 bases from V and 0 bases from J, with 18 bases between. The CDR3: CASSPFPTGSSTDTQYF. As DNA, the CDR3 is TGCGCCAGCAGCCCCTTCCCGACTGGAAGCAGCACAGATACGCAGTATTTT.

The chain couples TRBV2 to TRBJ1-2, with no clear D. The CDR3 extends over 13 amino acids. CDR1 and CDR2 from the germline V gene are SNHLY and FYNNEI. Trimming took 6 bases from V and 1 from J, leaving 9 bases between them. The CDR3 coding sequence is TGTGCCAGCAGGGCGGACGGTAACTATGGCTACACCTTC. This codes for CASRADGNYGYTF.

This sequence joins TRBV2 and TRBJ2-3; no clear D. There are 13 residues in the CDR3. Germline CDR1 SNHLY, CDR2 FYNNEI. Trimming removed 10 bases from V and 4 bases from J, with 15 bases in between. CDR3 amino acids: CATRAVGADTQYF. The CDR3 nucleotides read TGTGCCACACGCGCAGTTGGGGCAGATACGCAGTATTTT.

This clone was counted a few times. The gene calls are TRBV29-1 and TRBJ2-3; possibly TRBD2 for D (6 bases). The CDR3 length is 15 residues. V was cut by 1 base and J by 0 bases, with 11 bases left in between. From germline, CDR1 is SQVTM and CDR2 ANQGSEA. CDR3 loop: CSVEAWDSSTDTQYF. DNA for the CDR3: TGCAGCGTTGAAGCTTGGGACTCGAGCACAGATACGCAGTATTTT.

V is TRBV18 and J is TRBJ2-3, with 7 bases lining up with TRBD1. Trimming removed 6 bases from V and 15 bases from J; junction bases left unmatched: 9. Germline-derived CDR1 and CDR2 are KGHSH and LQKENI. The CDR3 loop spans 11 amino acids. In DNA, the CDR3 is TGTGCCAGCTCCCCCGGGACAGTCTCCTATTTT. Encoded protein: CASSPGTVSYF.

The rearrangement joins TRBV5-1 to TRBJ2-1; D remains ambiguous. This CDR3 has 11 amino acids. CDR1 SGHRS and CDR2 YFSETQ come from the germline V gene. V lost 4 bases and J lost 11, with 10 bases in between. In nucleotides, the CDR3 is TGCGCCAGCAGCGCGACGGATAAGCAGTTCTTC. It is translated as CASSATDKQFF.

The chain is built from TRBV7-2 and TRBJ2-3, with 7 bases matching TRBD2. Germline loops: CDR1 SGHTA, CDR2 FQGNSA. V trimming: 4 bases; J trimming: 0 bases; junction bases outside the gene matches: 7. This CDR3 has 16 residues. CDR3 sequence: CASSSMRGTSTDTQYF. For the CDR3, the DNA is TGTGCCAGCAGCTCCATGCGGGGGACTAGCACAGATACGCAGTATTTT.